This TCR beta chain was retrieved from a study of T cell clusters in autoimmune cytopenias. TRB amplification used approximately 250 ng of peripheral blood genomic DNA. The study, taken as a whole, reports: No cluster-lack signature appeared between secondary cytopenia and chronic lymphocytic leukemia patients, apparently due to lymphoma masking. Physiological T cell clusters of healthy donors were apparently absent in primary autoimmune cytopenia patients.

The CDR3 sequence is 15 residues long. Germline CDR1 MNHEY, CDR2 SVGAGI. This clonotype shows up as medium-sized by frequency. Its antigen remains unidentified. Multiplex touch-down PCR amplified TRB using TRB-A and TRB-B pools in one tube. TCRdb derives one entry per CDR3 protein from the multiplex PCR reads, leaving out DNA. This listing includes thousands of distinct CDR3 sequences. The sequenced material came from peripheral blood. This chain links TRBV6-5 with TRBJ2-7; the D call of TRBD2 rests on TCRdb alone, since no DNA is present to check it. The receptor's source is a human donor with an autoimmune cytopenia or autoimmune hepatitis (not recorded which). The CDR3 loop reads CASSSGTSGSYEQYF.